What follows are 23 T cell receptor beta chains derived from one specimen sequenced in a study of cytomegalovirus exposure and HLA in healthy donors (dated by TCRdb to about 2017). Receptor libraries were prepared by the immunoSEQ multiplex PCR assay. The multiplex PCR relied on a mix of 60 forward primers for TCR Vbeta segments and 13 reverse primers for TCR Jbeta segments. Not all clones reach the TCRdb copy of this immuneACCESS table, which keeps in-frame sequences only. Checked studies attribute under half of the gap to unresolved V genes and leave the rest unexplained. A total of 110,000 to 150,000 clones appear in this sample, just under 80% of them only once. The top ten hold approximately 2.3% of the sample. Specimen: PBMCs. The receptors derive from a man aged 30 to 45 in good health and CMV-seronegative.

The genes are TRBV29-1 and TRBJ2-4; D unresolved. CDR1 SQVTM and CDR2 ANQGSEA come from the germline V gene. Trimming pared 5 bases from V and 4 bases from J, leaving 15 bases between. This CDR3 has 14 residues. The CDR3 protein is CSVRNRTVKNIQYF. The CDR3 DNA sequence: TGCAGCGTTAGAAATAGAACAGTTAAAAACATTCAGTACTTC. The full variable domain, its missing parts supplied by reference TRBV29-1 and TRBJ2-4, is SAVISQKPSRDICQRGTSLTIQCQVDSQVTMMFWYRQQPGQSLTLIATANQGSEATYESGFVIDKFPISRPNLTFSTLTVSNMSPEDSSIYLCSVRNRTVKNIQYFGAGTRLSVL.

This chain uses TRBV7-3 with TRBJ2-5; D may be TRBD2 (6 bases). The germline gives CDR1 SGHTA, CDR2 FQGTGA. This CDR3 is built from 13 residues. Trimming took 0 bases from V and 10 from J, leaving 12 bases between them. The CDR3, as DNA: TGTGCCAGCAGCTTAACGGTAGGAGGGAACCAGTACTTC. Amino acid sequence: CASSLTVGGNQYF.

As DNA, the CDR3 is TGTGCCAGTAGTATCCGTCCATGGGGGCCAGGGAGCGACACTGAAGCTTTCTTT. Protein product: CASSIRPWGPGSDTEAFF. The chain uses TRBV19 and TRBJ1-1; a possible D gene is TRBD1 (6 bases). V shed 3 bases and J shed 3 bases, with 23 bases lying between them. There are 18 residues in the CDR3. Per the germline V gene, CDR1 is LNHDA and CDR2 is SQIVND (reference sequence).

V gene TRBV11-3 combines with J gene TRBJ2-7, with a possible D match to TRBD1 (8 bases). This CDR3 has 16 residues. CDR1 is SGHNT, CDR2 YENEEA, per germline. The germline V and J ends were trimmed by 7 bases and 0 bases, with 19 bases remaining between them. CDR3 coding DNA: TGTGCCAGCAAACCCAAGCGGGACAGGTTCTCCTACGAGCAGTACTTC. Translating gives CASKPKRDRFSYEQYF. The full variable domain, in which reference TRBV11-3 and TRBJ2-7 provide the parts outside the CDR3, is EAGVVQSPRYKIIEKKQPVAFWCNPISGHNTLYWYLQNLGQGPELLIRYENEEAVDDSQLPKDRFSAERLKGVDSTLKIQPAELGDSAVYLCASKPKRDRFSYEQYFGPGTRLTVT.

The gene calls are TRBV2 and TRBJ2-5; D perhaps matches TRBD2 (6 bases). Germline values: CDR1 SNHLY, CDR2 FYNNEI. With 2 bases removed from V and 2 bases from J, the gap between germline ends came to 9 bases. The CDR3 consists of 14 residues. CDR3 residues: CASSEWGRQETQYF. The CDR3 nucleotides are TGTGCCAGCAGTGAATGGGGGAGGCAAGAGACCCAGTACTTC.

The chain is built from TRBV6-5 and TRBJ2-5; 7 bases line up with TRBD2. CDR1 is MNHEY, CDR2 SVGAGI, per germline. The CDR3 loop spans 14 amino acids. Losses at the gene ends were 2 bases for V and 3 bases for J; bases not matched to a gene: 3. The chain's CDR3 is CASSYGGVEETQYF. The DNA for the CDR3 is TGTGCCAGCAGTTACGGGGGGGTCGAAGAGACCCAGTACTTC.

The rearrangement links TRBV5-1 to TRBJ1-2; 9 nucleotides match TRBD1. Germline V CDR1 and CDR2: SGHRS, YFSETQ. This CDR3 has 14 residues. V lost 4 bases to trimming and J lost 6 bases; unmatched junction nucleotides: 7. The CDR3 bases are TGCGCCAGCAGCCCGGGTGACAGGGGGAATGGCTACACCTTC. Translated: CASSPGDRGNGYTF.

The chain combines TRBV5-6 with TRBJ2-7; the match to TRBD1 covers 7 bases. Germline V gives CDR1 SGHDT, CDR2 YYEEEE. V trimming: 0 bases; J trimming: 5 bases; junction bases outside the gene matches: 11. The CDR3 covers 16 residues. This CDR3 reads CASSLGVTGFKNEQYF. As DNA, the CDR3 is TGTGCCAGCAGCTTGGGAGTGACAGGGTTCAAAAACGAGCAGTACTTC.

The chain combines TRBV7-3 with TRBJ2-3, with 8 bases that match TRBD1. Germline V CDR1 and CDR2: SGHTA, FQGTGA. CDR3 length: 19 residues. V shed 1 base, J shed 4 bases, and the junction held 16 bases outside the gene matches. The CDR3 is CASSLKHRQGAHLPDTQYF. CDR3 coding DNA: TGTGCCAGCAGCTTAAAACACCGGCAGGGGGCACACCTTCCAGATACGCAGTATTTT.

V is TRBV15 and J is TRBJ2-6; 8 bases are shared with TRBD1. From germline, CDR1 is LNHNV and CDR2 YYDKDF (reference sequence). The V segment lost 0 bases and the J segment 2 bases; nucleotides outside the gene matches: 9. This CDR3 contains 19 residues. CDR3 protein: CATSRDRPGQVPGANVLTF. The CDR3 coding sequence is TGTGCCACCAGCAGAGATCGTCCGGGACAGGTCCCTGGGGCCAACGTCCTGACTTTC.

The chain links TRBV10-2 to TRBJ1-3; TRBD1 agrees at 7 bases. The CDR3 runs to 14 residues. V dropped 2 bases and J dropped 4; count of bases not matched to a gene: 2. Germline values: CDR1 WSHSY, CDR2 SAAADI. CDR3: CASSETGEGNTIYF. CDR3 coding DNA: TGCGCCAGCAGTGAGACAGGGGAGGGAAACACCATATATTTT.

This clone was detected only once. The chain joins TRBV6-1 to TRBJ1-2; 7 positions match TRBD1. J was trimmed by 7 bases and V by 2 bases; bases with no gene match: 7. The CDR3 length is 14 residues. The germline gives CDR1 MNHNS, CDR2 SASEGT. The CDR3 loop is CASSERTGGVGYTF. Here the CDR3 DNA reads TGTGCCAGCAGTGAACGGACAGGTGGGGTTGGCTACACCTTC.

The chain is built from TRBV28 and TRBJ2-3, with D possibly TRBD2 on 6 matching bases. Germline CDR1 MDHEN, CDR2 SYDVKM. The CDR3 contains 14 residues. V was trimmed by 8 bases and J by 0 bases, leaving 12 bases between them. This CDR3 reads CASAGTWSTDTQYF. In DNA, the CDR3 is TGTGCCAGCGCCGGGACTTGGAGCACAGATACGCAGTATTTT.

This clone was seen only a few times. V usage is TRBV29-1 and J usage is TRBJ1-1, with no clear D. Germline CDR1 and CDR2: SQVTM and ANQGSEA. CDR3 length: 13 amino acids. V was trimmed by 3 bases and J by 1 base, leaving 9 bases between them. This CDR3 is CSVDSHSNTEAFF. The DNA of the CDR3 is TGCAGCGTTGACTCGCACTCGAACACTGAAGCTTTCTTT.

The chain couples TRBV27 to TRBJ2-3; a weak D match, TRBD2 (7 bases). Germline V gives CDR1 MNHEY, CDR2 SMNVEV (reference sequence). The CDR3 consists of 18 residues. Trimming stripped 6 bases from V and 2 bases from J, with 24 bases between. In DNA form, the CDR3 reads TGTGCCAGCAGCCCCGCCCCCTCAAGGGGGGGGGTCACAGATACGCAGTATTTT. Translation gives CASSPAPSRGGVTDTQYF.

This clone was detected a few times. This chain joins TRBV5-4 and TRBJ1-3; 7 bases are a match to TRBD1. Unmatched junction bases numbered 12, after V lost 4 bases and J lost 2 bases. This CDR3 is built from 17 residues. Germline CDR1 SGHNT, CDR2 YYREEE (reference sequence). The DNA of the CDR3 is TGTGCCAGCAGCACGAAGGGGGCGTCAAGACCTGGAAACACCATATATTTT. It specifies CASSTKGASRPGNTIYF.

The chain has TRBV7-9 and TRBJ1-2; perhaps TRBD1 as D (5 bases). V was trimmed by 2 bases and J by 4 bases, leaving 14 bases between them. The CDR3 has 15 residues. Per germline, CDR1 SEHNR and CDR2 FQNEAQ (reference sequence). CDR3 nucleotides: TGTGCCAGCAGCTTACAGGGTGGTGATAGCTATGGCTACACCTTC. This gives the protein CASSLQGGDSYGYTF.

CDR3 residues: CASSPGLAGTDTQYF. CDR3 nucleotide sequence: TGTGCCAGCTCACCCGGACTAGCGGGCACAGATACGCAGTATTTT. The gene calls are TRBV18 and TRBJ2-3, with TRBD2 matching 10 bases. The V gene's germline CDR1 is KGHSH and CDR2 LQKENI. The CDR3 sequence is 15 residues long. The trim removed 3 bases at V and 1 base at J, leaving 1 base unmatched. The variable domain in full, completed from reference TRBV18 and TRBJ2-3, reads NAGVMQNPRHLVRRRGQEARLRCSPMKGHSHVYWYRQLPEEGLKFMVYLQKENIIDESGMPKERFSAEFPKEGPSILRIQQVVRGDSAAYFCASSPGLAGTDTQYFGPGTRLTVL.

J is TRBJ2-6 and V is TRBV11-2; no firm D call. The CDR3 loop spans 15 amino acids. V dropped 3 bases and J dropped 0 bases, with 6 bases sitting between them. CDR1 SGHAT and CDR2 FQNNGV come from the germline V gene. In nucleotides, the CDR3 is TGTGCCAGCAGCTTCCAGATCTCTGGGGCCAACGTCCTGACTTTC. This sequence encodes CASSFQISGANVLTF.

The chain is built from TRBV28 and TRBJ1-1; 9 bases map to TRBD1. The CDR3 loop spans 15 amino acids. V shed 6 bases, J shed 5 bases, and the junction held 10 bases outside the gene matches. In germline, CDR1 is MDHEN, CDR2 SYDVKM. The CDR3 here is CASRTGGARYTEAFF. The DNA for the CDR3 is TGTGCCAGCAGAACAGGGGGCGCAAGGTATACTGAAGCTTTCTTT.

The genes are TRBV9 and TRBJ1-1, with a tentative D call TRBD1 (5 bases). The CDR3 has 14 amino acids. The V gene's germline CDR1 is SGDLS and CDR2 YYNGEE. The V gene lost 0 bases and the J gene lost 1 base, with 7 bases spanning the gap. CDR3 bases: TGTGCCAGCAGCGTAGCAGGGTCGAACACTGAAGCTTTCTTT. Protein product: CASSVAGSNTEAFF.

This CDR3 is CASSLEQTTDTQYF. The CDR3 DNA sequence: TGCGCCAGCAGCTTGGAACAAACCACAGATACGCAGTATTTT. The V call is TRBV5-1, the J call TRBJ2-3; unclear D gene. The CDR3 loop spans 14 amino acids. V was pared by 0 bases and J by 2 bases, with 7 bases between. The germline CDR1 and CDR2 sequences are SGHRS and YFSETQ.

The chain is built from TRBV11-2 and TRBJ2-7, with 11 bases fitting TRBD2. Germline V gives CDR1 SGHAT, CDR2 FQNNGV. The CDR3 extends over 14 amino acids. V gave up 4 bases and J gave up 3 bases; unmatched junction bases: 2. CDR3 amino acids: CASSSLAGDYEQYF. The CDR3 region has the DNA TGTGCCAGCAGCTCACTAGCGGGGGACTACGAGCAGTACTTC.